These 30 T cell receptor beta chains were sequenced from one sample in a study of T cell repertoires in cytomegalovirus infection. Via MiXCR, TCRdb re-called the reads, giving one row per CDR3 protein. The data contain 150,000 to 180,000 distinct CDR3 sequences, around a quarter of them singletons. Sequenced: PBMCs. The receptors here all came from a human donor in good health (CMV status not recorded). Some clones in this sample may be carry-over from other donors' samples.

V gene TRBV28 combines with J gene TRBJ1-4; D possibly corresponds to TRBD1 (5 bases). Between the trimmed V and J ends, which lost 8 bases and 5 bases, there was a span of 12 bases. The V gene's germline CDR1 is MDHEN and CDR2 SYDVKM. The CDR3 extends over 13 amino acids. CDR3 residues: CASQRGVNEKLFF. The CDR3 nucleotides read TGTGCCAGCCAGCGGGGGGTAAATGAAAAACTGTTTTTT.

V and J are TRBV7-2 and TRBJ2-7; TRBD2 matches at 14 bases. J gave up 0 bases and V 1 base, and 5 bases lay outside the gene matches. This CDR3 is built from 18 residues. Looked up from germline, CDR1 is SGHTA and CDR2 is FQGNSA. The DNA of the CDR3 is TGTGCCAGCAGCTTAGGGACTAGCGGGGGGTTAAGCTCCTACGAGCAGTACTTC. It translates to CASSLGTSGGLSSYEQYF. Variable domain in full (rest from reference TRBV7-2 and TRBJ2-7): GAGVSQSPSNKVTEKGKDVELRCDPISGHTALYWYRQSLGQGLEFLIYFQGNSAPDKSGLPSDRFSAERTGGSVSTLTIQRTQQEDSAVYLCASSLGTSGGLSSYEQYFGPGTRLTVT.

The table lists this clonotype with many counts. V and J are TRBV28 and TRBJ1-2, with a possible D match to TRBD1 (5 bases). This CDR3 spans 16 amino acids. V lost 4 bases, J lost 12 bases, and 27 bases lay in between. The germline gives CDR1 MDHEN, CDR2 SYDVKM. The chain's CDR3 is CASSSTTTGASYVDTF. The CDR3 DNA reads as TGTGCCAGCAGTTCCACAACCACAGGAGCCTCCTATGTCGACACCTTC.

The rearrangement uses TRBV12-3 or TRBV12-4 and TRBJ1-1, with no clear D. The CDR3 spans 13 residues. Trimming took 7 bases from V and 5 from J, leaving 14 bases between them. CDR3 DNA sequence: TGTGCCAGCATTAACAGTTTGGGGACTGAAGCTTTCTTT. Protein sequence: CASINSLGTEAFF.

The chain couples TRBV6-1 to TRBJ2-1, with 7 bases identical to TRBD2. Germline CDR1 is MNHNS and CDR2 is SASEGT. The V segment lost 5 bases and the J segment 7 bases; nucleotides outside the gene matches: 14. CDR3 length: 16 amino acids. CDR3 sequence: CASSLVYGEGQNEQFF. Here the CDR3 DNA reads TGTGCCAGCAGTTTAGTCTACGGGGAGGGCCAAAATGAGCAGTTCTTC.

This clonotype was seen a handful of times. V usage is TRBV4-1 and J usage is TRBJ1-5; D gene unclear. The germline V and J ends were trimmed by 0 bases and 5 bases, with 8 bases remaining between them. The CDR3 totals 14 residues. The germline CDR1 and CDR2 sequences are MGHRA and YSYEKL. The CDR3 is CASSQDPIYQPQHF. CDR3 bases: TGCGCCAGCAGCCAAGACCCAATCTATCAGCCCCAGCATTTT.

This clonotype is judged medium-sized (0.01 to 0.1%). This chain uses TRBV7-9 with TRBJ2-5, with 8 bases identical to TRBD1. Germline CDR1 reads SEHNR; CDR2 reads FQNEAQ (reference sequence). The CDR3 sequence is 14 residues long. The V gene end was trimmed by 5 bases and the J gene end by 2 bases; junction bases not matched to a gene: 4. The CDR3 nucleotides are TGTGCCAGCAGCCCAGGGGGCGGGCAAGAGACCCAGTACTTC. Protein sequence: CASSPGGGQETQYF.

The rearrangement uses TRBV2 and TRBJ2-3, with D perhaps TRBD2 (7 bases). In germline, CDR1 is SNHLY, CDR2 FYNNEI. The CDR3 length is 12 residues. The V and J ends lost 6 bases and 10 bases respectively, with 14 bases between them. DNA of the CDR3: TGTGCCAGCAGCCCGGAGGGGGGGGCGCAGTATTTT. Its protein is CASSPEGGAQYF.

This clonotype was seen only a few times. This chain uses TRBV2 with TRBJ2-7; 7 nucleotides agree with TRBD2. CDR1 and CDR2 from the germline V gene are SNHLY and FYNNEI. The CDR3 spans 17 residues. V gave up 4 bases and J gave up 7 bases; unmatched junction bases: 19. The CDR3 bases are TGTGCCAGCAGTGTGGGAATGCTAGCGGCCCCTTCGGGTGAGCAGTACTTC. This gives the protein CASSVGMLAAPSGEQYF.

The rearrangement joins TRBV5-4 to TRBJ1-1; D possibly corresponds to TRBD1 (5 bases). Trimming shortened V by 0 bases and J by 3 bases, and 12 bases separated the two germline ends. The germline V gene has CDR1 SGHNT and CDR2 YYREEE (reference sequence). The CDR3 totals 15 residues. The DNA of the CDR3 is TGTGCCAGCAGCTTGGTGGGGCGCGAGGACACTGAAGCTTTCTTT. Translation gives CASSLVGREDTEAFF.

The CDR3 DNA reads as TGTGCCACCCGTGCCACAGGGTGGGAGACCCAGTACTTC. Residues: CATRATGWETQYF. The rearrangement links TRBV6-5 to TRBJ2-5, with a possible D match to TRBD1 (6 bases). The CDR3 totals 13 residues. Trimming took off 10 bases at V and 5 bases at J, with 17 bases between the two ends. Germline V gene lookup returns CDR1 MNHEY and CDR2 SVGAGI.

This rearrangement joins TRBV3-1 to TRBJ2-3; perhaps D is TRBD1 or TRBD2 (5 bases each). CDR1 LGHDT and CDR2 YNNKEL come from the germline V gene (reference sequence). This CDR3 spans 15 amino acids. V was clipped by 1 base and J by 4 bases, with 12 bases between them. CDR3 nucleotide sequence: TGTGCCAGCAGCCAAGTTAACCGGGGCCCAGATACGCAGTATTTT. The encoded protein is CASSQVNRGPDTQYF.

This chain links TRBV29-1 with TRBJ2-3; perhaps TRBD2 as D (6 bases). Germline CDR1 is SQVTM and CDR2 is ANQGSEA. V dropped 2 bases and J dropped 3 bases, with 21 bases sitting between them. The CDR3 is 17 residues long. In DNA form, the CDR3 reads TGCAGCGTTGAAACCGGTGTAGCGGATCCGAGGACAGATACGCAGTATTTT. Its protein product is CSVETGVADPRTDTQYF.

This clonotype was seen a few times. The chain employs TRBV10-2 and TRBJ2-2, with D possibly matching TRBD1 (5 bases). The V end lost 8 bases, the J end lost 5 bases, and 9 bases lay between the germline ends. Germline lookup yields CDR1 WSHSY and CDR2 SAAADI. CDR3 length equals 12 residues. The CDR3 region is CASGSGTGELFF. The CDR3 DNA reads as TGCGCCAGCGGATCAGGGACCGGGGAGCTGTTTTTT.

This clonotype was seen more than once but under ten times. The chain combines TRBV4-1 with TRBJ1-6; D is ambiguous. Germline V gene data show CDR1 as MGHRA and CDR2 as YSYEKL. The CDR3 sequence is 15 residues long. With 2 bases removed from V and 6 bases from J, the gap between germline ends came to 11 bases. The CDR3 loop is CASSQRMEGNSPLHF. The CDR3 DNA reads TGCGCCAGCAGCCAAAGGATGGAGGGTAATTCACCCCTCCACTTT.

This clonotype was seen many times. The chain uses TRBV7-2 and TRBJ2-6; D remains unclear. The CDR3 is made up of 16 amino acids. The ends were cut back, 2 bases at V and 0 bases at J, with 8 bases in the middle. The V gene's germline CDR1 is SGHTA and CDR2 FQGNSA. The CDR3 DNA reads TGTGCCAGCAGCTTACGGGCAGGCTCTGGGGCCAACGTCCTGACTTTC. It specifies CASSLRAGSGANVLTF.

The J gene is TRBJ1-2, the V gene TRBV2, with 7 bases that match TRBD1. The CDR3 covers 12 residues. Germline CDR1 and CDR2: SNHLY and FYNNEI. The junction had 6 bases not matched to a gene; V was cut back by 6 bases and J by 8 bases. The CDR3 DNA reads as TGTGCCAGCAGCGGGACAGAGCGGGGCTACACCTTC. This encodes CASSGTERGYTF.

This chain connects TRBV2 to TRBJ1-2, with D tentatively TRBD1 (5 bases). CDR3 length: 12 amino acids. The V end was cut by 7 bases, the J end by 4 bases, with 10 bases between. Per germline, CDR1 SNHLY and CDR2 FYNNEI. CDR3 sequence reads: CASISGSYGYTF. The CDR3 DNA reads as TGTGCCAGCATTTCAGGGTCCTATGGCTACACCTTC.

Only a few counts were recorded for this clonotype. The chain is built from TRBV4-1 and TRBJ2-7; the match to TRBD2 covers 7 bases. Germline CDR1 MGHRA, CDR2 YSYEKL. Trimming took 0 bases from V and 2 from J; bases not matched to a gene: 4. The CDR3 sequence is 15 residues long. As DNA, the CDR3 is TGCGCCAGCAGCCAAGAACCTAGCGGCACCTACGAGCAGTACTTC. This codes for CASSQEPSGTYEQYF.

The chain uses TRBV29-1 and TRBJ2-1; 8 bases match TRBD2. V lost 5 bases, J lost 9 bases, and 9 bases stayed unmatched. Per germline, CDR1 SQVTM and CDR2 ANQGSEA. This CDR3 has 13 residues. As DNA, the CDR3 is TGCAGCGTTCTGTCGGGGGGGCGAGGTGAGCAGTTCTTC. Its translation: CSVLSGGRGEQFF.

On this clonotype: With a much larger clone just one base away, this may be a read error. The genes are TRBV4-1 and TRBJ1-1; tentative D call: TRBD1 (5 bases). V lost 5 bases and J lost 3, with 16 bases in between. Looked up from germline, CDR1 is MGHRA and CDR2 is YSYEKL. The length of the CDR3 is 15 residues. The CDR3 spells CASSLERGVDTEAFF. CDR3 nucleotide sequence: TGCGCCAGCAGCTTAGAGAGGGGTGTGGACACTGAAGCTTTCTTT.

This rearrangement joins TRBV29-1 to TRBJ2-7; 9 bases align to TRBD2. V lost 4 bases and J lost 5; bases outside the gene matches: 6. The CDR3 consists of 13 residues. Germline CDR1 and CDR2: SQVTM and ANQGSEA. The CDR3 sequence: CSVVVAGVNEQYF. In DNA form, the CDR3 reads TGCAGCGTTGTAGTAGCGGGAGTGAACGAGCAGTACTTC.

This clonotype turned up a few times. This sequence joins TRBV28 and TRBJ1-5, with TRBD1 matching over 8 bases. The germline V gene has CDR1 MDHEN and CDR2 SYDVKM. This CDR3 is built from 14 residues. Trimming removed 6 bases from V and 2 bases from J; junction bases left unmatched: 3. In nucleotides, the CDR3 is TGTGCCAGCAGGGAGACAGGGGGCAATCAGCCCCAGCATTTT. Residues: CASRETGGNQPQHF.

This clonotype has ten or more counts. The chain couples TRBV7-2 to TRBJ2-5; 8 bases are a match to TRBD2. Unmatched junction bases numbered 7, after V lost 1 base and J lost 6 bases. The CDR3 loop spans 15 amino acids. Germline V gives CDR1 SGHTA, CDR2 FQGNSA. The CDR3 protein is CASSLEPGLGQTQYF. The CDR3 DNA reads TGTGCCAGCAGCTTAGAGCCGGGACTAGGGCAGACCCAGTACTTC.

This clonotype has only a few counts. The rearrangement uses TRBV7-2 and TRBJ2-2; D is possibly TRBD1 (6 bases). Trimming cost V 1 base and J 4 bases, with 13 bases left between them. CDR1 is SGHTA and CDR2 is FQGNSA in the germline V gene. This CDR3 comprises 16 residues. This CDR3 is CASSLVWGQGTGELFF. The DNA for the CDR3 is TGTGCCAGCAGCTTAGTATGGGGGCAGGGCACCGGGGAGCTGTTTTTT.

This clonotype was seen more than once but under ten times. V is TRBV6-1 and J is TRBJ2-3, with 8 positions matching TRBD1. Germline CDR1 and CDR2: MNHNS and SASEGT. The V segment lost 7 bases and the J segment 0 bases; nucleotides outside the gene matches: 6. CDR3 length: 15 residues. The chain's CDR3 is CASTSRTGSTDTQYF. CDR3 nucleotide sequence: TGTGCCAGCACTAGCAGGACAGGGAGCACAGATACGCAGTATTTT.

At least ten counts were recorded for this clonotype. This chain links TRBV7-6 with TRBJ1-2, with 8 positions matching TRBD1. CDR3 length: 13 residues. The V gene end was trimmed by 5 bases and the J gene end by 5 bases; junction bases not matched to a gene: 4. Germline V CDR1 and CDR2: SGHVS, FNYEAQ. The CDR3 is CASSPGQGYGYTF. CDR3 sequence (DNA): TGTGCCAGCAGCCCTGGACAGGGTTATGGCTACACCTTC.

Comment on this clonotype: One junction end does not reproduce the germline sequence, and a read error may be involved. The gene calls are TRBV6-6 and TRBJ2-3; the D gene is possibly TRBD1 (6 bases). This CDR3 has 14 residues. CDR1 is MNHNY and CDR2 is SVGAGI in the germline V gene (reference sequence). CDR3 in DNA: TGTGCCCGCAGTAGTACAGGGAACGTAGATACGCAGTATTTT. Translating it yields CARSSTGNVDTQYF.

This clonotype was counted only a few times. The chain has TRBV11-2 and TRBJ1-1, with D possibly being TRBD1 (6 bases). With 4 bases removed from V and 0 bases from J, the gap between germline ends came to 12 bases. This CDR3 spans 15 amino acids. The germline CDR1 and CDR2 sequences are SGHAT and FQNNGV. For the CDR3, the DNA is TGTGCCAGCAGCTCACCGGGGGGCTTGAACACTGAAGCTTTCTTT. Its protein product is CASSSPGGLNTEAFF.

This clonotype was seen at least ten times. The V call is TRBV7-9, the J call TRBJ1-2; possible D gene TRBD1, 5 bases. Trimming shortened V by 6 bases and J by 4 bases, and 12 bases separated the two germline ends. The CDR3 spans 13 residues. Per the germline V gene, CDR1 is SEHNR and CDR2 is FQNEAQ (reference sequence). The CDR3 loop is CASSFQGSYGYTF. CDR3 bases: TGTGCCAGCAGTTTTCAGGGAAGCTATGGCTACACCTTC. The full variable domain, with the rest looked up from reference TRBV7-9 and TRBJ1-2, is DTGVSQNPRHKITKRGQNVTFRCDPISEHNRLYWYRQTLGQGPEFLTYFQNEAQLEKSRLLSDRFSAERPKGSFSTLEIQRTEQGDSAMYLCASSFQGSYGYTFGSGTRLTVV.